Below are 13 T cell receptor beta chains sequenced from a single sample in a study of blood T cell repertoires in COVID-19. The data were produced by immunoSEQ multiplex PCR, yet TCRdb's version contains in-frame clones alone and is incomplete. The profile shows around 190,000 clones, approximately 85% of them singletons. Source material: peripheral blood. Source of these receptors: a woman aged 55-69 years with acute or convalescent COVID-19.

This chain joins TRBV2 and TRBJ1-1; D unresolved. V shed 2 bases and J shed 0 bases, with 7 bases lying between them. Germline V gene sequence: CDR1 SNHLY, CDR2 FYNNEI. The CDR3 consists of 14 residues. The CDR3 nucleotides are TGTGCCAGCAGTGAATATGGGCTGAACACTGAAGCTTTCTTT. Translating gives CASSEYGLNTEAFF.

The J gene is TRBJ1-3, the V gene TRBV28, with 9 bases matching TRBD1. The CDR3 extends over 18 amino acids. Trimming took 4 bases from V and 5 from J; bases not matched to a gene: 15. Germline CDR1 reads MDHEN; CDR2 reads SYDVKM. In DNA form, the CDR3 reads TGTGCCAGCAGTTCTCCTCCTTCGGACAGGGGAAAGAGAAACACCATATATTTT. Translating it yields CASSSPPSDRGKRNTIYF.

The chain is built from TRBV7-9 and TRBJ2-5, with TRBD2 identical over 11 bases. The CDR3 covers 16 residues. Per the germline V gene, CDR1 is SEHNR and CDR2 is FQNEAQ (reference sequence). Trimming cost V 5 bases and J 4 bases; bases outside gene matches: 9. The CDR3 DNA reads TGTGCCAGCAGCCCCAGATCCCTAGCGGGAGGAGAGACCCAGTACTTC. It specifies CASSPRSLAGGETQYF.

The gene calls are TRBV5-1 and TRBJ1-2; TRBD1 matches 7 bases. Germline assignment: CDR1 SGHRS and CDR2 YFSETQ. CDR3 size: 18 residues. The junction had 14 bases not matched to a gene; V was cut back by 3 bases and J by 0 bases. The CDR3 DNA sequence: TGCGCCAGCAGCTCATCCGGGACAGCGATTAACCCTAACTATGGCTACACCTTC. This gives the protein CASSSSGTAINPNYGYTF. Looking up the rest from reference TRBV5-1 and TRBJ1-2 gives the full variable domain: KAGVTQTPRYLIKTRGQQVTLSCSPISGHRSVSWYQQTPGQGLQFLFEYFSETQRNKGNFPGRFSGRQFSNSRSEMNVSTLELGDSALYLCASSSSGTAINPNYGYTFGSGTRLTVV.

The rearrangement joins TRBV28 to TRBJ2-3; D remains unclear. V was trimmed by 6 bases and J by 9 bases, leaving 16 bases between them. The germline CDR1 and CDR2 sequences are MDHEN and SYDVKM. This CDR3 region has 13 residues. CDR3 nucleotide sequence: TGTGCCAGCAGCCCCGCGCCGGGTTGGACGCAGTATTTT. Translated: CASSPAPGWTQYF.

A word on this clone: Other DNA sequences in this specimen translate into the identical CDR3. The chain carries TRBV7-9 and TRBJ1-2; D is perhaps TRBD1 (6 bases). Germline CDR1 SEHNR, CDR2 FQNEAQ (reference sequence). CDR3 length: 12 amino acids. The V end was cut by 5 bases, the J end by 7 bases, with 11 bases between. The CDR3 DNA reads TGTGCCAGCAGCCCACTAGGGGGTGGCTACACCTTC. This encodes CASSPLGGGYTF.

This chain uses TRBV7-3 with TRBJ2-1; maybe TRBD2 (5 bases). Germline V lookup: CDR1 SGHTA, CDR2 FQGTGA. V was cut by 4 bases and J by 1 base, with 17 bases left in between. The CDR3 runs 17 residues. In DNA form, the CDR3 reads TGTGCCAGCAGCTCCAACAGTGGACTTAATTCCTACAATGAGCAGTTCTTC. Translation gives CASSSNSGLNSYNEQFF.

The chain employs TRBV28 and TRBJ2-3, with 13 nucleotides matching TRBD2. Trimming took 6 bases from V and 0 from J; bases not matched to a gene: 9. CDR1 is MDHEN, CDR2 SYDVKM, per germline. This CDR3 comprises 18 residues. CDR3 sequence reads: CASSSGTSGVLSTDTQYF. In DNA form, the CDR3 reads TGTGCCAGCAGCTCCGGGACTAGCGGGGTACTGAGCACAGATACGCAGTATTTT.

As regards this clone: One junction end disagrees with the germline gene, perhaps due to a read error. The genes are TRBV20-1 and TRBJ2-7; 10 bases map to TRBD2. This CDR3 comprises 11 residues. Germline V gene sequence: CDR1 DFQATT, CDR2 SNEGSKA (reference sequence). The CDR3 loop is CSARNPGLATF. The CDR3, as DNA: TGCAGTGCTAGAAATCCGGGACTAGCGACGTTC.

The chain carries TRBV19 and TRBJ1-2; 8 positions match TRBD1. The CDR3 contains 16 residues. The germline V gene encodes CDR1 LNHDA and CDR2 SQIVND (reference sequence). V was pared by 3 bases and J by 5 bases, with 11 bases of the junction left unmatched. The CDR3 DNA reads as TGTGCCAGTAGTATTTCGAGAGGACAGGGAAGTTATGGCTACACCTTC. It specifies CASSISRGQGSYGYTF. The full variable domain, its missing parts supplied by reference TRBV19 and TRBJ1-2, is DGGITQSPKYLFRKEGQNVTLSCEQNLNHDAMYWYRQDPGQGLRLIYYSQIVNDFQKGDIAEGYSVSREKKESFPLTVTSAQKNPTAFYLCASSISRGQGSYGYTFGSGTRLTVV.

V and J are TRBV18 and TRBJ2-7; 15 bases line up with TRBD2. Germline CDR1 KGHSH, CDR2 LQKENI. The CDR3 covers 14 residues. The V segment lost 3 bases and the J segment 6 bases; nucleotides outside the gene matches: 0. CDR3 sequence reads: CASSPGLAGGEQYF. CDR3 in DNA: TGTGCCAGCTCACCGGGACTAGCGGGAGGCGAGCAGTACTTC. Full variable domain (outside the CDR3, taken from reference TRBV18 and TRBJ2-7): NAGVMQNPRHLVRRRGQEARLRCSPMKGHSHVYWYRQLPEEGLKFMVYLQKENIIDESGMPKERFSAEFPKEGPSILRIQQVVRGDSAAYFCASSPGLAGGEQYFGPGTRLTVT.

The chain employs TRBV19 and TRBJ2-3; 11 positions agree with TRBD2. The CDR3 has 15 amino acids. Per the germline V gene, CDR1 is LNHDA and CDR2 is SQIVND (reference sequence). V lost 3 bases, J lost 3 bases, and 2 bases stayed unmatched. The CDR3 loop reads CASSIPSGRTDTQYF. The CDR3 DNA follows: TGTGCCAGTAGTATTCCTAGCGGGAGGACAGATACGCAGTATTTT.

The chain recombines TRBV7-3 with TRBJ2-1, with D tentatively TRBD2 (5 bases). The CDR3 has 13 amino acids. V lost 1 base to trimming and J lost 8 bases, with 9 bases between them. Per the germline V gene, CDR1 is SGHTA and CDR2 is FQGTGA. For the CDR3, the DNA is TGTGCCAGCAGCTTAAACTCGGGATATGAGCAGTTCTTC. It specifies CASSLNSGYEQFF.